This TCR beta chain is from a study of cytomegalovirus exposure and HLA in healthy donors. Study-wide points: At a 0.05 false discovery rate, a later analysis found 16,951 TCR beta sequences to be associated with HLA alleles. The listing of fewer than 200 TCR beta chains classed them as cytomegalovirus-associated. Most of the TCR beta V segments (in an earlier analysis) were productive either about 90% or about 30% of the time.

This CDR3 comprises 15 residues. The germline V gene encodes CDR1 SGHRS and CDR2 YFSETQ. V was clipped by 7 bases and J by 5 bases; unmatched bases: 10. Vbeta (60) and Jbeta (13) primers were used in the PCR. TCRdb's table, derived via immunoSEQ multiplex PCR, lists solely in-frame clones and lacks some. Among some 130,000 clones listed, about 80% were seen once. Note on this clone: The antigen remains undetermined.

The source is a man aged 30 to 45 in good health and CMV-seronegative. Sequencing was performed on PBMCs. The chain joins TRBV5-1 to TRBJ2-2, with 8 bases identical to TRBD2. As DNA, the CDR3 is TGCGCCAGCCGCGCCGGGACTAGTGGAACCGGGGAGCTGTTTTTT. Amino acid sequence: CASRAGTSGTGELFF.